The sequence of this T cell receptor beta chain was determined in a study of T cell responses to AZD1222 COVID-19 vaccine. Findings and limits, study-wide: Nearly half of unique spike-specific TCRs reportedly avoided B.1.351 and B.1.1.7 mutated regions. Seropositivity was recorded at baseline in only a handful of AZD1222 recipients. Recipients of two AZD1222 doses showed rising Spike-specific TCR breadth and depth.

Produced via immunoSEQ multiplex PCR; TCRdb's table is partial and in-frame only. The sample shows some 180,000 clones, 92% of them seen only once. In the case of this clone: What it binds is unknown.

Trimming removed 1 base at V and 3 bases at J, with 18 bases between. The CDR3 contains 17 residues. Germline values: CDR1 MGHRA, CDR2 YSYEKL. The clonotype originates from an adult who received the AZD1222 COVID-19 vaccine. The chain couples TRBV4-1 to TRBJ2-5; D may be TRBD2 (6 bases). Sequencing was performed on peripheral blood, taken 28 days after the second AZD1222 dose. CDR3 nucleotide sequence: TGCGCCAGCAGCCAAGGAATTTCGGGGGTGGGGGAAGAGACCCAGTACTTC. Translation: CASSQGISGVGEETQYF.